Listed here are 21 T cell receptor beta chains from one sample, sequenced in a study of post-analysis software for immune sequencing data. Each TCR beta cDNA library carried unique molecular identifiers. MiXCR was run by TCRdb on the PCR reads, yielding one entry per CDR3 protein. The sample includes about 800,000 distinct CDR3 sequences, 25% to 30% of them seen just once. No cognate antigen is known for these TCRs. Points from the study as a whole: TRBV5-6, TRBV5-1 and TRBV20-1 belonged to a set of about five TRBV segments that were more frequent in patients than controls.

The source material was blood. All receptors come from a girl aged 10 to 17 with multiple sclerosis.

This chain links TRBV12-3 or TRBV12-4 with TRBJ2-7; 7 positions match TRBD2. J was trimmed by 7 bases and V by 7 bases; bases with no gene match: 10. The CDR3 runs to 13 residues. CDR3 in amino acids: CASMAGVVHEQYF. CDR3 coding DNA: TGTGCCAGCATGGCGGGAGTTGTGCATGAGCAGTACTTC.

This clonotype turned up a few times. The rearrangement links TRBV7-9 to TRBJ2-7; the D gene could be TRBD1 or TRBD2 (6 bases each). Trimming removed 5 bases at V and 2 bases at J, with 13 bases between. Germline values: CDR1 SEHNR, CDR2 FQNEAQ (reference sequence). The CDR3 consists of 14 residues. CDR3 residues: CASSIGGITYEQYF. CDR3 nucleotides: TGTGCCAGCAGCATAGGGGGGATAACCTACGAGCAGTACTTC.

This chain links TRBV20-1 with TRBJ2-1; 14 bases map to TRBD2. The length of the CDR3 is 15 residues. Unmatched junction bases numbered 2, after V lost 5 bases and J lost 2 bases. Per germline, CDR1 DFQATT and CDR2 SNEGSKA (reference sequence). CDR3 amino acids: CSAPTSGGAYNEQFF. The CDR3 DNA is TGCAGTGCTCCGACTAGCGGGGGGGCCTACAATGAGCAGTTCTTC.

As DNA, the CDR3 is TGTGCCAGCAGTGAAGCGTCGGCAGGGACCTACGAGCAGTACTTC. This gives the protein CASSEASAGTYEQYF. The chain employs TRBV6-1 and TRBJ2-7, with TRBD1 as a possible D gene (5 bases). The V gene lost 0 bases and the J gene lost 2 bases, with 11 bases spanning the gap. CDR3 length: 15 amino acids. Germline CDR1 and CDR2: MNHNS and SASEGT.

The gene calls are TRBV5-1 and TRBJ1-1; weak D call: TRBD1 (6 bases). The CDR3 has 15 amino acids. V was clipped by 4 bases and J by 6 bases, with 19 bases between them. Germline CDR1 is SGHRS and CDR2 is YFSETQ. In DNA form, the CDR3 reads TGCGCCAGCAGCCCGGGAGGGGGTTTATCCGCTGAAGCTTTCTTT. Protein: CASSPGGGLSAEAFF.

The genes are TRBV5-1 and TRBJ2-4; D is uncertain. The J call may not be correct, given that the DNA end is closer to TRBJ2-7. The CDR3 sequence is 14 residues long. Germline V gene lookup returns CDR1 SGHRS and CDR2 YFSETQ. In DNA form, the CDR3 reads TGCGCCAGCAGCTATACAACACTCCGGGACGAGCAGTACTTC. Translated: CASSYTTLRDEQYF.

The chain links TRBV28 to TRBJ2-7; TRBD2 matches at 8 bases. This CDR3 region has 15 residues. V dropped 4 bases and J dropped 0; count of bases not matched to a gene: 5. Germline CDR1 is MDHEN and CDR2 is SYDVKM. CDR3 amino acids: CASSSPSGYSYEQYF. CDR3 nucleotides: TGTGCCAGCAGTTCGCCTAGCGGGTACTCCTACGAGCAGTACTTC.

This clonotype turned up a few times. The J gene is TRBJ1-2, the V gene TRBV7-2, with D possibly matching TRBD1 (5 bases). There are 16 residues in the CDR3. Germline-derived CDR1 and CDR2 are SGHTA and FQGNSA. Trimming stripped 4 bases from V and 2 bases from J, with 17 bases between. CDR3 residues: CASSSRPGRENYGYTF. The CDR3 DNA sequence: TGTGCCAGCAGCTCGCGGCCGGGACGGGAGAACTATGGCTACACCTTC.

This clonotype has more than one count but fewer than ten. The CDR3 coding sequence is TGTGCCAGCAGCCGTTTGCAGGGCCTCCAAGAGACCCAGTACTTC. Its translation is CASSRLQGLQETQYF. The J gene is TRBJ2-5, the V gene TRBV12-3 or TRBV12-4, with a tentative D call TRBD1 (5 bases). This CDR3 is built from 15 residues. V was clipped by 6 bases and J by 1 base, with 15 bases between them.

V and J are TRBV29-1 and TRBJ2-2; 9 bases agree with TRBD1. The CDR3 length is 14 residues. V lost 5 bases and J lost 5; bases outside the gene matches: 6. Germline lookup yields CDR1 SQVTM and CDR2 ANQGSEA. The CDR3 coding sequence is TGCAGCGTTCAACGGACAGGGGCTACCGGGGAGCTGTTTTTT. The encoded protein is CSVQRTGATGELFF.

CDR3 in DNA: TGTGCCAGCAGCCCTTTGTTGGGGAACAATGAGCAGTTCTTC. It translates to CASSPLLGNNEQFF. V usage is TRBV14 and J usage is TRBJ2-1; no definite D call. V lost 4 bases, J lost 5 bases, and 12 bases lay in between. Per germline, CDR1 SGHDN and CDR2 FVKESK. The CDR3 has 14 residues.

This chain joins TRBV12-5 and TRBJ2-1; TRBD1 might be the D (6 bases). Looked up from germline, CDR1 is LGHNT and CDR2 is FRNRAP. The ends were cut back, 0 bases at V and 0 bases at J, with 12 bases in the middle. This CDR3 comprises 17 residues. CDR3 bases: TGTGCTAGTGGTTTGGTACTTGGGGGCATCTCCTACAATGAGCAGTTCTTC. Its protein product is CASGLVLGGISYNEQFF.

This clonotype was seen more than once but under ten times. The chain employs TRBV10-1 and TRBJ2-3, with 13 bases that match TRBD2. The CDR3 has 15 residues. The trim removed 5 bases at V and 9 bases at J, leaving 8 bases unmatched. Looked up from germline, CDR1 is WNHNN and CDR2 is SYGVQD (reference sequence). The CDR3 DNA sequence: TGCGCCAGCAGTCGAGGAACTAGCGGGAGGGACACGCAGTATTTT. It yields the protein CASSRGTSGRDTQYF.

This clonotype was seen a few times. The chain carries TRBV3-1 and TRBJ2-7, with unresolved D. CDR1 and CDR2 (germline): LGHDT, YNNKEL (reference sequence). This CDR3 is built from 14 residues. Trimming cost V 1 base and J 3 bases, with 10 bases left between them. The CDR3, as DNA: TGTGCCAGCAGCCAAGTTCCCACAATCTACGAGCAGTACTTC. Amino acid sequence: CASSQVPTIYEQYF.

The chain uses TRBV6-1 and TRBJ1-1; no firm D call. Germline V CDR1 and CDR2: MNHNS, SASEGT. V lost 2 bases and J 2 bases, leaving 9 bases between the germline ends. The CDR3 contains 14 residues. The CDR3 spells CASSELIRNTEAFF. The CDR3 bases are TGTGCCAGCAGTGAATTAATCCGCAACACTGAAGCTTTCTTT.

The rearrangement links TRBV6-2 or TRBV6-3 to TRBJ2-7; D remains unclear. Trimming removed 5 bases from V and 8 bases from J, with 10 bases in between. Per the germline V gene, CDR1 is MNHEY and CDR2 is SVGEGT. The length of the CDR3 is 11 residues. In DNA, the CDR3 is TGTGCCAGCAGTACCTTAGAACAGCAGTACTTC. It yields the protein CASSTLEQQYF.

This clonotype has a handful of counts. The chain is built from TRBV5-1 and TRBJ1-4, with TRBD1 matching over 7 bases. Trimming at V came to 4 bases and at J to 6 bases, leaving 9 bases not matched to a gene. The germline V gene encodes CDR1 SGHRS and CDR2 YFSETQ. The CDR3 is 15 amino acids. The CDR3 loop reads CASSTRQGEDEKLFF. CDR3 DNA: TGCGCCAGCAGCACTAGACAGGGAGAAGATGAAAAACTGTTTTTT.

J is TRBJ2-1 and V is TRBV5-5; TRBD2 matches 8 bases. This CDR3 contains 15 residues. Per germline, CDR1 SGHKS and CDR2 YYEKEE (reference sequence). Trimming cost V 6 bases and J 4 bases; bases outside gene matches: 9. This chain's CDR3 is CASIPGRGGYNEQFF. The CDR3 DNA is TGTGCCAGCATTCCGGGACGGGGGGGGTACAATGAGCAGTTCTTC.

The gene calls are TRBV5-1 and TRBJ2-1; TRBD2 agrees at 7 bases. The CDR3 totals 16 residues. CDR1 is SGHRS and CDR2 is YFSETQ in the germline V gene. V dropped 0 bases and J dropped 8; count of bases not matched to a gene: 11. CDR3 bases: TGCGCCAGCAGCTTGGTCGGGGCGGGAGTGATCGATGAGCAGTTCTTC. Translating it yields CASSLVGAGVIDEQFF.

This chain joins TRBV25-1 and TRBJ2-5; TRBD2 agrees at 7 bases. The CDR3 runs to 15 residues. The V segment lost 4 bases and the J segment 11 bases; nucleotides outside the gene matches: 16. Germline CDR1 and CDR2: MGHDK and SYGVNS. CDR3 DNA sequence: TGTGCCAGCAGTGCGGTCGGGGCGGGAGCCCCTGGGCAGTACTTC. It yields the protein CASSAVGAGAPGQYF. The variable domain in full, completed from reference TRBV25-1 and TRBJ2-5, reads EADIYQTPRYLVIGTGKKITLECSQTMGHDKMYWYQQDPGMELHLIHYSYGVNSTEKGDLSSESTVSRIRTEHFPLTLESARPSHTSQYLCASSAVGAGAPGQYFGPGTRLLVL.

This clonotype appeared many times. V gene TRBV25-1 combines with J gene TRBJ2-7, with D tentatively TRBD1 or TRBD2 (5 bases each). CDR1 MGHDK and CDR2 SYGVNS come from the germline V gene. Between the trimmed V and J ends, which lost 3 bases and 5 bases, there was a span of 14 bases. The CDR3 extends over 14 amino acids. The CDR3 spells CASSEGKGTHEQYF. As DNA, the CDR3 is TGTGCCAGCAGTGAGGGTAAGGGGACCCACGAGCAGTACTTC.